One and the same sample provided the 30 T cell receptor beta chains below, sequenced in a study of blood T cell repertoires in COVID-19. Sequenced by immunoSEQ multiplex PCR; TCRdb stores in-frame clones only, minus some. The sample carries about 260,000 clones, about nine tenths recorded once. The material sequenced was peripheral blood. All receptors come from a man between 60 and 75 years old who had recovered from COVID-19.

The chain recombines TRBV7-8 with TRBJ1-4; D call uncertain. The ends were cut back, 0 bases at V and 5 bases at J, with 10 bases in the middle. Germline V CDR1 and CDR2: SGHVS, FQNEAQ. There are 15 residues in the CDR3. The CDR3 is CASSLATERNEKLFF. CDR3 bases: TGTGCCAGCAGCTTAGCTACGGAGCGAAATGAAAAACTGTTTTTT. Filled out from reference TRBV7-8 and TRBJ1-4, the complete variable domain reads GAGVSQSPRYKVAKRGQDVALRCDPISGHVSLFWYQQALGQGPEFLTYFQNEAQLDKSGLPSDRFFAERPEGSVSTLKIQRTQQEDSAVYLCASSLATERNEKLFFGSGTQLSVL.

The J gene is TRBJ2-4, the V gene TRBV7-9, with 8 bases that match TRBD2. This CDR3 is 16 amino acids long. The V gene end was trimmed by 5 bases and the J gene end by 0 bases; junction bases not matched to a gene: 6. Germline lookup yields CDR1 SEHNR and CDR2 FQNEAQ (reference sequence). This CDR3 reads CASSHWTSLAKNIQYF. The CDR3 DNA reads TGTGCCAGCAGCCATTGGACTAGCCTAGCCAAAAACATTCAGTACTTC.

The chain is built from TRBV5-4 and TRBJ1-2; D is possibly TRBD1 (6 bases). The CDR3 length is 13 residues. Between the trimmed V and J ends, which lost 2 bases and 4 bases, there was a span of 9 bases. Germline V gives CDR1 SGHNT, CDR2 YYREEE (reference sequence). CDR3 protein: CASSFQGTYGYTF. The CDR3 DNA sequence: TGTGCCAGCAGCTTTCAGGGGACCTATGGCTACACCTTC. Looking up the rest from reference TRBV5-4 and TRBJ1-2 gives the full variable domain: ETGVTQSPTHLIKTRGQQVTLRCSSQSGHNTVSWYQQALGQGPQFIFQYYREEENGRGNFPPRFSGLQFPNYSSELNVNALELDDSALYLCASSFQGTYGYTFGSGTRLTVV.

A single count supports this clone. This chain links TRBV3-1 (or the pseudogene TRBV3-2) with TRBJ1-4; TRBD1 aligns across 8 bases. Germline V gene data show CDR1 as LGHDT and CDR2 as YNNKEL (reference sequence). This CDR3 region has 14 residues. The trim removed 6 bases at V and 8 bases at J, leaving 8 bases unmatched. The CDR3 here is CASRQGGGEEKLFF. The DNA of the CDR3 is TGTGCCAGCAGACAGGGGGGCGGGGAGGAAAAACTGTTTTTT.

The chain combines TRBV7-3 with TRBJ1-6, with TRBD1 matching over 8 bases. V was clipped by 5 bases and J by 12 bases; unmatched bases: 6. Germline V gene lookup returns CDR1 SGHTA and CDR2 FQGTGA. This CDR3 has 13 residues. The CDR3 sequence is CASSRGQGGPLHF. The DNA of the CDR3 is TGTGCCAGCAGCCGTGGACAGGGAGGACCCCTCCACTTT.

V gene TRBV24-1 combines with J gene TRBJ2-2; maybe TRBD2 (5 bases). The ends were cut back, 3 bases at V and 6 bases at J, with 10 bases in the middle. CDR3 length equals 14 residues. Germline CDR1 and CDR2: KGHDR and SFDVKD. The CDR3 DNA reads TGTGCCACCAGTGATGAGGTGAGGGCCGGGGAGCTGTTTTTT. Translated: CATSDEVRAGELFF.

This clone has a single count. The chain recombines TRBV5-1 with TRBJ2-5; 10 bases fit TRBD2. This CDR3 spans 16 amino acids. V trimming: 1 base; J trimming: 4 bases; junction bases outside the gene matches: 7. Germline CDR1 and CDR2: SGHRS and YFSETQ. The CDR3 nucleotides read TGCGCCAGCAGCTTGACCAGCGGGGGGGCCGCAGAGACCCAGTACTTC. Protein: CASSLTSGGAAETQYF.

The chain has TRBV5-6 and TRBJ1-2; no definite D call. Germline V gene data show CDR1 as SGHDT and CDR2 as YYEEEE. CDR3 size: 17 residues. Trimming stripped 1 base from V and 2 bases from J, with 18 bases between. The CDR3 region has the DNA TGTGCCAGCAGCTTGTTCGGGTCCGGTCCACTCAACTATGGCTACACCTTC. The encoded protein is CASSLFGSGPLNYGYTF.

V is TRBV11-2 and J is TRBJ2-7; tentatively, D is TRBD2 (7 bases). The CDR3 contains 14 residues. Trimming took 1 base from V and 7 from J, leaving 14 bases between them. Germline-derived CDR1 and CDR2 are SGHAT and FQNNGV. In nucleotides, the CDR3 is TGTGCCAGCAGCTTAGGGGGGGGGCCCAGGGAGCAGTACTTC. This codes for CASSLGGGPREQYF.

Remarks on this clone: One end of the junction fails to match germline, which may point to a read error. This rearrangement joins TRBV7-3 to TRBJ2-1, with TRBD2 matching 15 bases. CDR1 and CDR2 (germline): SGHTA, FQGTGA. The CDR3 runs 15 residues. This CDR3 reads CASSLMGLAGGPILF. The CDR3 nucleotides are TGTGCCAGCAGCTTAATGGGACTAGCGGGGGGTCCGATCCTCTTC.

This chain connects TRBV16 to TRBJ2-3; 11 nucleotides align to TRBD2. V was clipped by 3 bases and J by 0 bases; unmatched bases: 2. Germline V gives CDR1 KGHSY, CDR2 FQNENV. The CDR3 sequence is 16 residues long. The DNA for the CDR3 is TGTGCCAGCAGCCAGGGACTAGCGGCTAGCACAGATACGCAGTATTTT. It yields the protein CASSQGLAASTDTQYF.

The chain employs TRBV11-2 and TRBJ1-4, with 10 bases fitting TRBD1. V trimming: 3 bases; J trimming: 3 bases; junction bases outside the gene matches: 4. Germline CDR1 SGHAT, CDR2 FQNNGV. The CDR3 totals 16 residues. CDR3 protein: CASSFGQGVANEKLFF. CDR3 DNA sequence: TGTGCCAGCAGCTTCGGACAGGGGGTCGCTAATGAAAAACTGTTTTTT.

The chain joins TRBV5-1 to TRBJ1-4; TRBD1 is a possible D gene (5 bases). The CDR3 has 15 residues. Germline-derived CDR1 and CDR2 are SGHRS and YFSETQ. Trimming pared 1 base from V and 7 bases from J, leaving 14 bases between. The CDR3 region has the DNA TGCGCCAGCAGCTTGAACGGGGGGTGGAGTGAAAAACTGTTTTTT. Translation gives CASSLNGGWSEKLFF.

The gene calls are TRBV5-5 and TRBJ2-5; 10 nucleotides agree with TRBD2. The CDR3 loop spans 17 amino acids. Germline V gives CDR1 SGHKS, CDR2 YYEKEE (reference sequence). Trimming removed 1 base from V and 0 bases from J; junction bases left unmatched: 6. DNA for the CDR3: TGTGCCAGCAGCTTGTGGCTAGCGGGGGTGGACCAAGAGACCCAGTACTTC. Protein sequence: CASSLWLAGVDQETQYF. Full variable domain (missing parts from reference TRBV5-5 and TRBJ2-5): DAGVTQSPTHLIKTRGQQVTLRCSPISGHKSVSWYQQVLGQGPQFIFQYYEKEERGRGNFPDRFSARQFPNYSSELNVNALLLGDSALYLCASSLWLAGVDQETQYFGPGTRLLVL.

The J gene is TRBJ2-7, the V gene TRBV2; D is perhaps TRBD1 (5 bases). The germline V gene has CDR1 SNHLY and CDR2 FYNNEI. This CDR3 spans 12 amino acids. Trimming took 10 bases from V and 3 from J, leaving 13 bases between them. The CDR3 is CANLGQSYEQYF. CDR3 in DNA: TGTGCCAACCTGGGGCAGAGCTACGAGCAGTACTTC.

J is TRBJ2-5 and V is TRBV5-1; TRBD1 agrees at 7 bases. CDR1 SGHRS and CDR2 YFSETQ come from the germline V gene. The V gene end was trimmed by 4 bases and the J gene end by 3 bases; junction bases not matched to a gene: 6. This CDR3 region has 14 residues. CDR3 sequence reads: CASSKQDRKETQYF. CDR3 DNA: TGCGCCAGCAGCAAGCAGGACAGGAAAGAGACCCAGTACTTC.

The chain joins TRBV7-3 to TRBJ2-7; weak D call: TRBD1 (5 bases). This CDR3 has 15 amino acids. Between the trimmed V and J ends, which lost 2 bases and 4 bases, there was a span of 15 bases. CDR1 is SGHTA and CDR2 is FQGTGA in the germline V gene. The CDR3 DNA follows: TGTGCCAGCAGCTTATGGGCAGGGCCTCTATACGAGCAGTACTTC. Residues: CASSLWAGPLYEQYF.

J is TRBJ1-1 and V is TRBV5-1; weak D call: TRBD1 (5 bases). Trimming left V 4 bases short and J 8 bases short, with 18 bases between. The germline V gene encodes CDR1 SGHRS and CDR2 YFSETQ. This CDR3 contains 14 residues. The CDR3 coding sequence is TGCGCCAGCAGCACCGGACATCCAACGGACGAAGCTTTCTTT. Translating it yields CASSTGHPTDEAFF.

The chain joins TRBV10-3 to TRBJ2-7, with 9 bases identical to TRBD1. J was trimmed by 4 bases and V by 2 bases; bases with no gene match: 9. Per germline, CDR1 ENHRY and CDR2 SYGVKD. This CDR3 comprises 16 residues. The CDR3 coding sequence is TGTGCCATCAGTGAGAGACGAGGGACAGGGCGATACGAGCAGTACTTC. Its translation is CAISERRGTGRYEQYF.

V and J are TRBV19 and TRBJ1-4; TRBD1 is a possible D gene (5 bases). The ends were cut back, 8 bases at V and 5 bases at J, with 9 bases in the middle. Looked up from germline, CDR1 is LNHDA and CDR2 is SQIVND (reference sequence). The CDR3 extends over 12 amino acids. The CDR3 here is CASRDWNEKLFF. The DNA for the CDR3 is TGTGCCAGTCGGGACTGGAATGAAAAACTGTTTTTT.

The rearrangement joins TRBV7-6 to TRBJ1-1, with D unresolved. V lost 5 bases and J 5 bases, leaving 18 bases between the germline ends. Germline lookup yields CDR1 SGHVS and CDR2 FNYEAQ. The CDR3 totals 15 residues. CDR3 sequence (DNA): TGTGCCAGCAGCCCCACAGCCTATGGATTGACTGAAGCTTTCTTT. It translates to CASSPTAYGLTEAFF.

The chain couples TRBV3-1 (or the pseudogene TRBV3-2) to TRBJ1-5, with D tentatively TRBD1 (6 bases). Trimming took off 0 bases at V and 6 bases at J, with 12 bases between the two ends. Germline V gives CDR1 LGHDT, CDR2 YNNKEL (reference sequence). CDR3 size: 15 residues. The CDR3: CASSQELGGAQPQHF. In nucleotides, the CDR3 is TGTGCCAGCAGCCAAGAACTTGGGGGGGCTCAGCCCCAGCATTTT.

V gene TRBV5-1 combines with J gene TRBJ2-1, with a possible D match to TRBD1 (6 bases). The length of the CDR3 is 13 residues. V was shortened by 4 bases and J by 7 bases, with 12 bases between the two germline ends. Germline V gene lookup returns CDR1 SGHRS and CDR2 YFSETQ. Written as DNA, the CDR3 is TGCGCCAGCAGCCACCTCGACAGGAATGAGCAGTTCTTC. This sequence encodes CASSHLDRNEQFF.

The chain uses TRBV5-4 and TRBJ1-1, with D unclear. The CDR3 extends over 16 amino acids. Trimming took 0 bases from V and 2 from J, leaving 14 bases between them. Germline values: CDR1 SGHNT, CDR2 YYREEE (reference sequence). CDR3 nucleotide sequence: TGTGCCAGCAGCTTGGACCAGGAGAGGGCAAACACTGAAGCTTTCTTT. It encodes CASSLDQERANTEAFF.

This clone was seen a single time. The V and J genes are TRBV19 and TRBJ2-3, with D possibly TRBD1 on 6 matching bases. This CDR3 spans 14 amino acids. V lost 7 bases, J lost 4 bases, and 15 bases lay in between. The germline V gene encodes CDR1 LNHDA and CDR2 SQIVND (reference sequence). The CDR3, as DNA: TGTGCCAGTACTACCATACAGGGCTCAGATACGCAGTATTTT. Residues: CASTTIQGSDTQYF.

The chain couples TRBV2 to TRBJ1-4; D is possibly TRBD1 (6 bases). Trimming removed 4 bases from V and 8 bases from J, with 14 bases in between. The CDR3 length is 14 residues. The germline V gene encodes CDR1 SNHLY and CDR2 FYNNEI. CDR3 in DNA: TGTGCCAGCAGTGTCTTAGGCCAGGGGGAAAAACTGTTTTTT. Encoded protein: CASSVLGQGEKLFF.

The rearrangement uses TRBV15 and TRBJ1-5, with D perhaps matching TRBD1 (5 bases). The CDR3 consists of 15 residues. With 6 bases removed from V and 3 bases from J, the gap between germline ends came to 15 bases. Germline CDR1 is LNHNV and CDR2 is YYDKDF (reference sequence). The CDR3 sequence is CATREGAGINQPQHF. Written as DNA, the CDR3 is TGTGCCACCAGGGAGGGTGCAGGGATCAATCAGCCCCAGCATTTT.

This clone has only one observation. The chain carries TRBV15 and TRBJ1-1; 8 positions match TRBD1. The CDR3 extends over 17 amino acids. J lost 0 bases, V lost 0 bases, and 6 bases had no gene match. The germline V gene has CDR1 LNHNV and CDR2 YYDKDF (reference sequence). For the CDR3, the DNA is TGTGCCACCAGCAGAGATCTGACAGGGGCTCTGAACACTGAAGCTTTCTTT. Its protein is CATSRDLTGALNTEAFF.

The chain combines TRBV11-2 with TRBJ2-5; 8 nucleotides match TRBD1. Trimming at V came to 5 bases and at J to 6 bases, leaving 11 bases not matched to a gene. Germline CDR1 SGHAT, CDR2 FQNNGV. This CDR3 contains 15 residues. CDR3 sequence: CASSPRRTGPKTQYF. The CDR3 DNA is TGTGCCAGCAGCCCCCGACGGACAGGGCCAAAGACCCAGTACTTC.

The chain is built from TRBV6-2 or TRBV6-3 and TRBJ2-7, with D tentatively TRBD1 (6 bases). This CDR3 spans 14 amino acids. Germline V lookup: CDR1 MNHEY, CDR2 SVGEGT. V gave up 5 bases and J gave up 7 bases, with 18 bases separating them. The CDR3 sequence is CASSAAGAVREQYF. For the CDR3, the DNA is TGTGCCAGCAGTGCGGCAGGGGCGGTACGGGAGCAGTACTTC.